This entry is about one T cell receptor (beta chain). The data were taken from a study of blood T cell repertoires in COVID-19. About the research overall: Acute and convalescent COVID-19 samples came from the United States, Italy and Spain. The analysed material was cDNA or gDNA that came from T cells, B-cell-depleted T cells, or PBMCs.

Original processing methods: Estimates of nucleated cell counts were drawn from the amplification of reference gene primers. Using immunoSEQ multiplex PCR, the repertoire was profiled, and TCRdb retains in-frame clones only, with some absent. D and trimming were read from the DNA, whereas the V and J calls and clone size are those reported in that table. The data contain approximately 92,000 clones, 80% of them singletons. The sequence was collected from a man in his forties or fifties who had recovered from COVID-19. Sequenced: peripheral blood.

DNA for the CDR3: TGCGCCAGCAGCCAAGACCCTAAATCCTACGAGCAGTACTTC. Its translation is CASSQDPKSYEQYF. The chain employs TRBV4-3 and TRBJ2-7, with D unclear. Per the germline V gene, CDR1 is LGHNA and CDR2 is YSLEER. The CDR3 is 14 amino acids. V gave up 0 bases and J gave up 1 base, with 7 bases separating them.